The 9 T cell receptor beta chains below come from one sample, sequenced in a study of blood T cell repertoires in COVID-19 (dated by TCRdb to 2020 to 2022). Libraries were constructed by the immunoSEQ multiplex PCR assay. TCRdb took this table from immuneACCESS and kept in-frame rearrangements with V and J called. Such tables lack part of the clones; where checked against another copy, unresolved V genes explain under half of the gap, and the rest is unexplained. The sample table records around 32,000 clones; roughly 85% of these occur just once. The biggest ten clones account for more than 5.5% of the sample. Specimen: peripheral blood. All receptors derive from an elderly woman with active or convalescent COVID-19.

The V gene is TRBV5-1, the J gene TRBJ2-7; 7 nucleotides align to TRBD1. This CDR3 comprises 15 residues. J was trimmed by 4 bases and V by 3 bases; bases with no gene match: 10. CDR1 SGHRS and CDR2 YFSETQ come from the germline V gene. CDR3 region: CASSSNRGVIYEQYF. CDR3 bases: TGCGCCAGCAGCTCCAACAGGGGTGTAATATACGAGCAGTACTTC. Based on the CDR3 plus reference TRBV5-1 and TRBJ2-7, the full variable domain is KAGVTQTPRYLIKTRGQQVTLSCSPISGHRSVSWYQQTPGQGLQFLFEYFSETQRNKGNFPGRFSGRQFSNSRSEMNVSTLELGDSALYLCASSSNRGVIYEQYFGPGTRLTVT.

The V and J genes are TRBV30 and TRBJ2-2, with 11 positions matching TRBD2. Germline loops: CDR1 GTSNPN, CDR2 SVGIG (reference sequence). This CDR3 is built from 15 residues. V shed 0 bases and J 3 bases; nucleotides not matched to a gene: 0. The CDR3 is CAWSVLAGDTGELFF. The CDR3 nucleotides are TGTGCCTGGAGTGTACTAGCGGGGGACACCGGGGAGCTGTTTTTT.

The gene calls are TRBV19 and TRBJ1-5; possible D gene TRBD1, 5 bases. V lost 3 bases, J lost 6 bases, and 6 bases lay in between. Looked up from germline, CDR1 is LNHDA and CDR2 is SQIVND (reference sequence). This CDR3 comprises 12 residues. The CDR3 bases are TGTGCCAGTAGTATTACAGGTCAGCCCCAGCATTTT. This gives the protein CASSITGQPQHF. Complete variable domain (other parts from reference TRBV19 and TRBJ1-5): DGGITQSPKYLFRKEGQNVTLSCEQNLNHDAMYWYRQDPGQGLRLIYYSQIVNDFQKGDIAEGYSVSREKKESFPLTVTSAQKNPTAFYLCASSITGQPQHFGDGTRLSIL.

The rearrangement joins TRBV6-1 to TRBJ2-1; TRBD2 matches 11 bases. CDR1 MNHNS and CDR2 SASEGT come from the germline V gene. Losses at the gene ends were 2 bases for V and 8 bases for J; bases not matched to a gene: 5. The CDR3 is made up of 15 amino acids. The CDR3 loop is CASSEPGLAVYEQFF. The CDR3, as DNA: TGTGCCAGCAGTGAACCGGGACTAGCGGTCTATGAGCAGTTCTTC.

Notes on this clone: Mismatch with germline at one junction end may stem from a read error. The gene calls are TRBV14 and TRBJ1-6; tentatively, D is TRBD1 (5 bases). The CDR3 has 15 residues. Germline CDR1 is SGHDN and CDR2 is FVKESK. The CDR3 DNA reads as TGTGCCAGCAGCCAAGAAGCAGGGTTTAATGCACCCCTCCACTTT. This translates into CASSQEAGFNAPLHF.

The chain carries TRBV2 and TRBJ1-1; perhaps TRBD1 as D (5 bases). The germline V gene has CDR1 SNHLY and CDR2 FYNNEI. This CDR3 contains 13 residues. Trimming cost V 10 bases and J 4 bases, with 16 bases left between them. CDR3 protein: CANTQDRGTEAFF. The CDR3 DNA follows: TGTGCCAACACACAAGACAGAGGCACTGAAGCTTTCTTT.

This clone is a singleton in its sample. This chain uses TRBV18 with TRBJ1-6; D gene ambiguous. The germline V and J ends were trimmed by 2 bases and 0 bases, with 8 bases remaining between them. CDR3 length: 16 residues. Germline CDR1 reads KGHSH; CDR2 reads LQKENI. The CDR3 is CASSPFTGSYNSPLHF. In DNA form, the CDR3 reads TGTGCCAGCTCACCATTTACCGGCTCCTATAATTCACCCCTCCACTTT.

This chain connects TRBV11-2 to TRBJ2-5, with 7 bases fitting TRBD1. CDR3 size: 16 residues. V gave up 0 bases and J gave up 4 bases; unmatched junction bases: 8. Looked up from germline, CDR1 is SGHAT and CDR2 is FQNNGV. CDR3 bases: TGTGCCAGCAGCTTAGATCAAAGGGGGCGAGGAGAGACCCAGTACTTC. Translated: CASSLDQRGRGETQYF.

The V gene is TRBV12-3 or TRBV12-4, the J gene TRBJ1-6; D not certain. CDR3 size: 12 residues. V was trimmed by 2 bases and J by 8 bases, leaving 4 bases between them. CDR3 bases: TGTGCCAGCAGTTTAAGAGATTCACCCCTCCACTTT. Protein product: CASSLRDSPLHF.